This T cell receptor (beta chain) was identified during a study of cytomegalovirus exposure and HLA in healthy donors. The CDR3 is made up of 15 amino acids. Germline assignment: CDR1 SGHRS and CDR2 YFSETQ. Unmatched junction bases numbered 11, after V lost 7 bases and J lost 6 bases. The PCR employed 60 Vbeta primers together with 13 Jbeta primers. Using immunoSEQ multiplex PCR, the repertoire was profiled, and TCRdb retains in-frame clones only, with some absent. The table includes hundreds of thousands of clones, approximately 79% detected once. The chain joins TRBV5-1 to TRBJ2-1, with 9 bases lining up with TRBD1. Sequenced sample: PBMCs. This clonotype was obtained from a man aged 18 to 30 in good health and CMV-seronegative. CDR3 protein: CASQQGAVGGNEQFF. The CDR3 bases are TGCGCCAGCCAACAGGGGGCGGTGGGAGGCAATGAGCAGTTCTTC.